The rows below give T cell receptor beta chains drawn from one sample of a study of cytotoxic CD8 clonotypes in ibrutinib-treated CLL. Sequenced by immunoSEQ multiplex PCR; TCRdb stores in-frame clones only, minus some. The sample includes some 76,000 clones, roughly 83% of them seen just once. The sample was PBMCs, taken after 24 months of ibrutinib treatment. The receptors stem from a human donor with chronic lymphocytic leukemia. The CDR3 runs from the conserved cysteine through the conserved F or W. The D gene is left open where the match is weak. A clone size is listed for some rows: how often the clone was seen (once, few, many), or a class if it is expanded.

j_call cdr3_length v_call clone_size d_call cdr3_nt cdr3_aa
TRBJ2-5 13 TRBV6-5 - - TGTGCCAGCAGTTATAACAGTCAAGAGACCCAGTACTTC CASSYNSQETQYF
TRBJ2-1 10 TRBV9 once - TGTGCCAGCAGCTCCGCTGAGCAGTTCTTC CASSSAEQFF
TRBJ1-1 13 TRBV29-1 - - TGCAGCGTTGAACGGGGTTTGAACACTGAAGCTTTCTTT CSVERGLNTEAFF
TRBJ2-1 17 TRBV6-1 - TRBD2 TGTGCCAGCAGCGAAGGGACTAGCGGGAGCCAGCGAAATGAGCAGTTCTTC CASSEGTSGSQRNEQFF
TRBJ2-3 15 TRBV7-2 - TRBD2 TGTGCCAGCAGCTTAGAACCTAGCGGGAGGGGTACGCAGTATTTT CASSLEPSGRGTQYF
TRBJ1-4 14 TRBV7-2 - - TGTGCCAGCAGCCGGGGACTCGGCGGGGAAAAACTGTTTTTT CASSRGLGGEKLFF
TRBJ2-1 16 TRBV5-1 - TRBD1 TGCGCCAGCAGCTTGGGGGACAGGGGCTCCTACAATGAGCAGTTCTTC CASSLGDRGSYNEQFF
TRBJ2-5 15 TRBV7-6 - TRBD2 TGTGCCAGCAGCTTAGTGGGACTAGCGGGAGAGACCCAGTACTTC CASSLVGLAGETQYF
TRBJ2-3 14 TRBV7-6 - - TGTGCCAGCAGCTTAGCGCCGTACACAGATACGCAGTATTTT CASSLAPYTDTQYF
TRBJ2-7 12 TRBV6-6 - - TGTGCCAGCAGCCAAGGGCTTGGCGAGCAGTACTTC CASSQGLGEQYF
TRBJ2-1 20 TRBV13 - TRBD2 TGTGCCAGCAGCATCCACCCGGGACTAGCGGGATTGGGCTCCTACAATGAGCAGTTCTTC CASSIHPGLAGLGSYNEQFF
TRBJ2-1 16 TRBV5-4 - TRBD2 TGTGCCAGCAGCTTGGGGTTGGGACTAGCGGGAGCCGCGCAGTTCTTC CASSLGLGLAGAAQFF
TRBJ2-3 15 TRBV30 - - TGTGCCTGGAGTTCGTTTGAGCGGACCTCAGATACGCAGTATTTT CAWSSFERTSDTQYF
TRBJ1-4 15 TRBV7-8 - TRBD1 TGTGCCAGCAGCTTATCCGGGACAGGGAGTGAAAAACTGTTTTTT CASSLSGTGSEKLFF
TRBJ2-1 15 TRBV18 - TRBD1 TGTGCCAGCTCACCGACAGGGGCTTACAATGAGCGGCAGTTCTTC CASSPTGAYNERQFF
TRBJ2-1 14 TRBV7-7 - TRBD2 TGTGCTAGCAGCCCTAGCGGGGTATACAATGAGCAGTTCTTC CASSPSGVYNEQFF
TRBJ2-1 15 TRBV5-1 - - TGCGCCAGCGGGTCGACTAGTGAGCCCTACAATGAGCAGTTCTTC CASGSTSEPYNEQFF
TRBJ2-7 16 TRBV5-4 - TRBD2 TGTGCCAGCAGCTTGGGTGGGACTAGCGGGAGTTACGAGCAGTACTTC CASSLGGTSGSYEQYF
TRBJ2-4 15 TRBV27 - - TGTGCCAGCAGTTCTACGTGGACAGCAGCGGACATTCAGTACTTC CASSSTWTAADIQYF
TRBJ2-7 14 TRBV28 - - TGTGCCAGCAGTTTAGCTGGGCAGCACTACGAGCAGTACTTC CASSLAGQHYEQYF
TRBJ2-7 13 TRBV11-2 - - TGTGCCAGCAGCTTGGGCGAGGCAGCCGAGCAGTACTTC CASSLGEAAEQYF
TRBJ2-3 14 TRBV29-1 - TRBD1 TGCAGCTTCACACCGGGACAGTCCACAGATACGCAGTATTTT CSFTPGQSTDTQYF
TRBJ1-4 14 TRBV2 few - TGTGCCAGCAGTGTTGAGGATCGGGTGCAAAAACTGTTTTTT CASSVEDRVQKLFF
TRBJ2-5 13 TRBV7-9 - - TGTGCCAGCAGCTTAGACCCTCAAGAGACCCAGTACTTC CASSLDPQETQYF
TRBJ1-1 15 TRBV11-2 - - TGTGCCAGCAGCTCGCCAGGGCTTCCAAACACTGAAGCTTTCTTT CASSSPGLPNTEAFF
TRBJ1-5 14 TRBV7-7 - - TGTGCTAGCAGCTTAGATAAACCCTATCAGCCCCAGCATTTT CASSLDKPYQPQHF